This passage covers 23 T cell receptor beta chains from one sample sequenced in a study of T-cell memory formation after mild COVID-19. Each CDR3 protein is one row after TCRdb ran MiXCR on the 5' RACE reads. The sample lists 450,000 to 700,000 distinct CDR3 sequences, more than 15% occurring once. Material for sequencing was PBMCs or a T cell subset sorted from them (not recorded which). These receptor sequences come from an adult woman who had mild COVID-19 (a few samples of this study predate the infection). Cell type and time point are not known.

This clonotype was found a few times. V and J are TRBV6-5 and TRBJ2-4; 11 bases line up with TRBD2. The CDR3 extends over 14 amino acids. The germline CDR1 and CDR2 sequences are MNHEY and SVGAGI. Germline trimming cut 5 bases from V and 9 bases from J; bases unmatched to any gene: 6. Written as DNA, the CDR3 is TGTGCCAGCAGTAATCTAGCGGGGGGTGTCATTCAGTACTTC. It translates to CASSNLAGGVIQYF.

This clonotype was found a few times. This chain joins TRBV15 and TRBJ2-5, with TRBD2 identical over 9 bases. CDR1 LNHNV and CDR2 YYDKDF come from the germline V gene (reference sequence). CDR3 length equals 15 residues. The V segment lost 0 bases and the J segment 5 bases; nucleotides outside the gene matches: 4. CDR3 DNA: TGTGCCACCAGCAGAGATGTAGCGGGAGAGGAGACCCAGTACTTC. Amino acid sequence: CATSRDVAGEETQYF.

This clonotype was observed many times. The germline gene is not matched at one end of the junction; a read error may be the cause. The chain combines TRBV20-1 with TRBJ2-3; perhaps D is TRBD1 or TRBD2 (6 bases each). This CDR3 is 15 amino acids long. Germline V lookup: CDR1 DFQATT, CDR2 SNEGSKA (reference sequence). CDR3 in DNA: TGCAGTGCTCACCCCGGGACTCCGTCCAGAGGGGGGTTGGATTTT. This translates into CSAHPGTPSRGGLDF.

This rearrangement joins TRBV11-2 to TRBJ2-7, with 8 bases fitting TRBD1. Germline trimming cut 3 bases from V and 0 bases from J; bases unmatched to any gene: 7. The CDR3 length is 16 residues. The germline CDR1 and CDR2 sequences are SGHAT and FQNNGV. The CDR3 nucleotides are TGTGCCAGCAGCTTGGACAGGGCCTTACACTCCTACGAGCAGTACTTC. Residues: CASSLDRALHSYEQYF.

A word on this clonotype: An end of the junction does not agree with germline; a read error may underlie this. The J gene is TRBJ2-7, the V gene TRBV7-3; D not resolved. Germline V gene data show CDR1 as SGHTA and CDR2 as FQGTGA. The CDR3 is 12 amino acids. This CDR3 is CASSLTKGEQYF. CDR3 nucleotide sequence: TGTGCCAGCAGCCTAACCAAGGGCGAGCAGTACTTC. Drawing the rest from reference TRBV7-3 and TRBJ2-7, the complete variable domain is GAGVSQTPSNKVTEKGKYVELRCDPISGHTALYWYRQSLGQGPEFLIYFQGTGAADDSGLPNDRFFAVRPEGSVSTLKIQRTERGDSAVYLCASSLTKGEQYFGPGTRLTVT.

The rearrangement uses TRBV6-2 or TRBV6-3 and TRBJ2-1; TRBD2 aligns across 9 bases. CDR3 length equals 15 residues. V lost 7 bases, J lost 6 bases, and 10 bases stayed unmatched. Germline V gene sequence: CDR1 MNHEY, CDR2 SVGEGT. Here the CDR3 DNA reads TGTGCCAGCACAGAACTGGCGGGAGGGCTCAATGAGCAGTTCTTC. Protein product: CASTELAGGLNEQFF.

This clonotype was recorded a few times. The chain couples TRBV12-3 or TRBV12-4 to TRBJ1-1; a possible D gene is TRBD1 (5 bases). The CDR3 consists of 15 residues. Deletions cut 2 bases from V and 1 base from J, with 11 bases between. The CDR3 loop is CASSLLDGTNTEAFF. CDR3 coding DNA: TGTGCCAGCAGTTTACTCGACGGGACGAACACTGAAGCTTTCTTT.

This clonotype was counted between two and nine times. The V gene is TRBV6-5, the J gene TRBJ2-7; TRBD2 is a possible D gene (5 bases). The CDR3 spans 12 residues. Germline V gene sequence: CDR1 MNHEY, CDR2 SVGAGI. V lost 2 bases, J lost 6 bases, and 8 bases lay in between. The CDR3 is CASSYPRGEQYF. CDR3 nucleotide sequence: TGTGCCAGCAGTTACCCCCGGGGCGAGCAGTACTTC.

The chain combines TRBV15 with TRBJ2-7; 7 bases are a match to TRBD1. V trimming: 5 bases; J trimming: 6 bases; junction bases outside the gene matches: 10. This CDR3 is built from 14 residues. Germline V CDR1 and CDR2: LNHNV, YYDKDF (reference sequence). The CDR3 bases are TGTGCCACCAGCGACGGACAGGTGACCTCCGAGCAGTACTTC. Amino acids: CATSDGQVTSEQYF.

The CDR3 loop reads CASRGDRAPGEKLFF. The CDR3 nucleotides read TGTGCCAGCAGAGGGGACAGGGCCCCGGGTGAAAAACTGTTTTTT. The chain has TRBV6-5 and TRBJ1-4, with 9 positions matching TRBD1. The V and J ends lost 6 bases and 7 bases, in that order; junction bases with no gene match: 9. CDR1 is MNHEY, CDR2 SVGAGI, per germline. The CDR3 has 15 residues.

This clonotype was seen many times. The genes are TRBV5-1 and TRBJ2-1; D is unclear. This CDR3 has 15 residues. V was cut by 4 bases and J by 4 bases, with 15 bases left in between. Germline V gives CDR1 SGHRS, CDR2 YFSETQ. CDR3 in amino acids: CASSLAKLGYNEQFF. For the CDR3, the DNA is TGCGCCAGCAGCCTTGCTAAATTGGGGTACAATGAGCAGTTCTTC.

This clonotype was detected only a few times. This chain connects TRBV6-2 or TRBV6-3 to TRBJ2-1; D perhaps matches TRBD2 (5 bases). The CDR3 loop spans 15 amino acids. Germline CDR1 and CDR2: MNHEY and SVGEGT. Trimming cost V 6 bases and J 0 bases, with 12 bases left between them. CDR3 sequence (DNA): TGTGCCAGCAGATCGGACGGGGTCTCCTACAATGAGCAGTTCTTC. Amino acid sequence: CASRSDGVSYNEQFF.

V is TRBV7-2 and J is TRBJ2-7; D is uncertain. This CDR3 comprises 15 residues. V shed 5 bases and J shed 0 bases, with 14 bases lying between them. CDR1 SGHTA and CDR2 FQGNSA come from the germline V gene. The CDR3 protein is CASSPSPVSSYEQYF. CDR3 in DNA: TGTGCCAGCAGCCCGTCTCCGGTAAGCTCCTACGAGCAGTACTTC.

This clonotype appeared a few times. The chain has TRBV7-6 and TRBJ1-1, with 11 bases aligning to TRBD1. Trimming took 5 bases from V and 3 from J; bases not matched to a gene: 17. Germline lookup yields CDR1 SGHVS and CDR2 FNYEAQ. The CDR3 runs 19 residues. CDR3 sequence reads: CASSLVSTGTGGRDTEAFF. The CDR3 DNA follows: TGTGCCAGCAGCCTCGTTTCAACCGGGACAGGGGGGAGGGACACTGAAGCTTTCTTT.

In this sample, this clonotype turned up many times. V usage is TRBV20-1 and J usage is TRBJ2-1; unclear D gene. This CDR3 spans 9 amino acids. Germline V CDR1 and CDR2: DFQATT, SNEGSKA (reference sequence). V was clipped by 0 bases and J by 16 bases, with 7 bases between them. This chain's CDR3 is CSARDLDFF. Written as DNA, the CDR3 is TGCAGTGCTAGAGATCTGGATTTCTTC.

The rearrangement joins TRBV5-4 to TRBJ2-7; TRBD2 aligns across 7 bases. This CDR3 comprises 16 residues. V shed 0 bases and J 3 bases; nucleotides not matched to a gene: 9. Germline values: CDR1 SGHNT, CDR2 YYREEE (reference sequence). The CDR3 loop is CASSLAFGDYVYEQYF. The CDR3 nucleotides are TGTGCCAGCAGCTTGGCCTTTGGGGACTATGTCTACGAGCAGTACTTC. The entire variable domain, with the rest obtained from reference TRBV5-4 and TRBJ2-7, is as follows: ETGVTQSPTHLIKTRGQQVTLRCSSQSGHNTVSWYQQALGQGPQFIFQYYREEENGRGNFPPRFSGLQFPNYSSELNVNALELDDSALYLCASSLAFGDYVYEQYFGPGTRLTVT.

This clonotype was observed a handful of times. This chain connects TRBV7-9 to TRBJ2-7; D is undetermined. The V end lost 5 bases, the J end lost 2 bases, and 7 bases lay between the germline ends. Germline V gives CDR1 SEHNR, CDR2 FQNEAQ (reference sequence). CDR3 length equals 12 residues. The CDR3 loop reads CASSHSPYEQYF. Here the CDR3 DNA reads TGTGCCAGCAGCCATTCCCCCTACGAGCAGTACTTC.

Only a few counts were recorded for this clonotype. The chain links TRBV9 to TRBJ2-7, with no clear D. V shed 0 bases and J shed 4 bases, with 11 bases lying between them. Germline V gene lookup returns CDR1 SGDLS and CDR2 YYNGEE. This CDR3 is 14 amino acids long. The CDR3 DNA reads as TGTGCCAGCAGCGTAGGTGTGGGCTCGTACGAGCAGTACTTC. Translation: CASSVGVGSYEQYF.

The chain's CDR3 is CASLHRGQETQYF. CDR3 nucleotides: TGTGCCAGCCTTCACAGGGGACAAGAGACCCAGTACTTC. V usage is TRBV6-5 and J usage is TRBJ2-5, with 7 bases matching TRBD1. V was pared by 8 bases and J by 2 bases, with 5 bases of the junction left unmatched. The V gene's germline CDR1 is MNHEY and CDR2 SVGAGI. The length of the CDR3 is 13 residues.

This clonotype came up a few times. The chain uses TRBV7-9 and TRBJ2-2, with a possible D match to TRBD1 (6 bases). The CDR3 has 16 amino acids. CDR1 is SEHNR and CDR2 is FQNEAQ in the germline V gene (reference sequence). Deletions cut 3 bases from V and 2 bases from J, with 13 bases between. CDR3 in amino acids: CASSLGATSNTGELFF. CDR3 DNA: TGTGCCAGCAGCTTGGGGGCGACCAGCAACACCGGGGAGCTGTTTTTT.

This clonotype showed up just a few times. The rearrangement uses TRBV7-6 and TRBJ1-1; 8 bases agree with TRBD1. CDR3 length: 12 amino acids. Germline CDR1 reads SGHVS; CDR2 reads FNYEAQ. V trimming: 0 bases; J trimming: 10 bases; junction bases outside the gene matches: 1. CDR3 in DNA: TGTGCCAGCAGCTTAGCGGACAGGGTAGCTTTCTTT. It specifies CASSLADRVAFF. Based on the CDR3 plus reference TRBV7-6 and TRBJ1-1, the full variable domain is GAGVSQSPRYKVTKRGQDVALRCDPISGHVSLYWYRQALGQGPEFLTYFNYEAQQDKSGLPNDRFSAERPEGSISTLTIQRTEQRDSAMYRCASSLADRVAFFGQGTRLTVV.

Only a few counts were recorded for this clonotype. This rearrangement joins TRBV6-5 to TRBJ2-1; 12 bases line up with TRBD2. This CDR3 comprises 15 residues. V lost 7 bases, J lost 6 bases, and 7 bases stayed unmatched. Germline V gene data show CDR1 as MNHEY and CDR2 as SVGAGI. For the CDR3, the DNA is TGTGCCAGCACCCGACTAGCGGGGGTTACCAATGAGCAGTTCTTC. Amino acids: CASTRLAGVTNEQFF.

A few counts support this clonotype. The J gene is TRBJ1-1, the V gene TRBV19; no definite D call. CDR3 length equals 13 residues. V lost 3 bases and J 6 bases, leaving 11 bases between the germline ends. Germline-derived CDR1 and CDR2 are LNHDA and SQIVND (reference sequence). CDR3 DNA sequence: TGTGCCAGTAGTATTAGGAGACACGCTGAAGCTTTCTTT. It encodes CASSIRRHAEAFF.